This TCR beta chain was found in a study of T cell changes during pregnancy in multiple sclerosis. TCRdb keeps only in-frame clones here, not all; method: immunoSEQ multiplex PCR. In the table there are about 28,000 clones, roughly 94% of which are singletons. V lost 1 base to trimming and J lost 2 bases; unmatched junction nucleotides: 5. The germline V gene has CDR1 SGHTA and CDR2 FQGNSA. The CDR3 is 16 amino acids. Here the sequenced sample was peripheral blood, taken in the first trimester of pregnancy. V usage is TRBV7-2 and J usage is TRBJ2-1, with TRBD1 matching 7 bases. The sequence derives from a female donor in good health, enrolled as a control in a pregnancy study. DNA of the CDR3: TGTGCCAGCAGCTTAGTTTCCGGGACAGCCTACAATGAGCAGTTCTTC. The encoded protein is CASSLVSGTAYNEQFF.